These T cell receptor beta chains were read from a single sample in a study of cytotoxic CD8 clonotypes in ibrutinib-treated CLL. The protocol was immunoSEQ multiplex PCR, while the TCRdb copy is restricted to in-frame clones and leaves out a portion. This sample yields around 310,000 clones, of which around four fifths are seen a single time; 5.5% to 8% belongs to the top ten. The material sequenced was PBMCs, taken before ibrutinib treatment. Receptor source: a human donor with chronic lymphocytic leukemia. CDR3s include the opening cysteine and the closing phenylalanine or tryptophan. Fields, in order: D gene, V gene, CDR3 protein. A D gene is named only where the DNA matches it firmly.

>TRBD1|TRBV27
CASSAYRGDGYGYTF
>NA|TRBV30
CAWGGLEKLFF
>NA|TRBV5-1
CASSLVGRTDTQYF
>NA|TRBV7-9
CASSFRFPHQETQYF
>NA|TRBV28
CASSLLRQPQHF
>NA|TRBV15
CATSRARVNTEAFF
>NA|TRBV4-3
CASSQDEREWNEQFF
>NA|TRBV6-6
CASSYLDISAYYEQYF
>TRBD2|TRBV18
CASSRLADDVTQYF
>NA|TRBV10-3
CAISVVEGASQETQYF
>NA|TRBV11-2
CASSLDPLGQGDSYNEQFF
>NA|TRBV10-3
CAISETLTNYGYTF
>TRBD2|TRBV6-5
CASRSLVAGSYEQYF
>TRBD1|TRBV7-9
CASSRDRGDQPQHF
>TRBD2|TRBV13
CASSLAASGMETQYF
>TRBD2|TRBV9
CASSTTGTSAYNEQFF
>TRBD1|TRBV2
CASGKQGTAAYNEQFF
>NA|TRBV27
CASSSGDWNEQYF
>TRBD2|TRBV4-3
CASSQDTMSGTSGRGLTDTQYF
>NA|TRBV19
CASSIGGSGVTDTQYF
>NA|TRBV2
CASSSGSTGDEQYF
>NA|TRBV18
CASSPTPGPGYGYTF
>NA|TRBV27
CASSMGGDTEAFF
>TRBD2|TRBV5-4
CASSLASSGRAYEQYF
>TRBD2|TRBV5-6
CASSLWASGKRGYEQYF
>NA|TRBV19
CASSQASGTAYEQYF
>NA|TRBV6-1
CASSGVETILNTGELFF
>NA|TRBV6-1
CASTNTGQPQHF